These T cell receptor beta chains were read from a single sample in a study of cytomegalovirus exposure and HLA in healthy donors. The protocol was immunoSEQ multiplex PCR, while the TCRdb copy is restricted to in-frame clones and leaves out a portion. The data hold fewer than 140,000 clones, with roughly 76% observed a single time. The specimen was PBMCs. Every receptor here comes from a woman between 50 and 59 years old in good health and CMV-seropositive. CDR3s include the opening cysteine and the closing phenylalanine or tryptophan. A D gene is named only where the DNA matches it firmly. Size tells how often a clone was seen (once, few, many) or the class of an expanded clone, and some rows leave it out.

CDR3 DNA: TGTGCCAGCAGCAAAGCAAACAAAGCTGGAAACACCATATATTTT; CDR3 protein: CASSKANKAGNTIYF; clone size: .; J gene: TRBJ1-3; D gene: .; V gene: TRBV21-1
CDR3 DNA: TGCAGTGCTCCCGGGAGCTATGGCTACACCTTC; CDR3 protein: CSAPGSYGYTF; clone size: .; J gene: TRBJ1-2; D gene: .; V gene: TRBV20-1
CDR3 DNA: TGTGCCAGCAGCCAAGAGGACAGTCTATTGGGCTACACCTTC; CDR3 protein: CASSQEDSLLGYTF; clone size: .; J gene: TRBJ1-2; D gene: .; V gene: TRBV14
CDR3 DNA: TGTGCCAGCAGAAACGGGGTCATCGCCCTTGAGACCCAGTACTTC; CDR3 protein: CASRNGVIALETQYF; clone size: .; J gene: TRBJ2-5; D gene: .; V gene: TRBV28
CDR3 DNA: TGTGCCAGCAGCAGGGACAGGATTACGCACTATGGCTACACCTTC; CDR3 protein: CASSRDRITHYGYTF; clone size: .; J gene: TRBJ1-2; D gene: TRBD1; V gene: TRBV9
CDR3 DNA: TGTGCCAGCAGTTTGTCTGGGGCGGATCAGCCCCAGCATTTT; CDR3 protein: CASSLSGADQPQHF; clone size: .; J gene: TRBJ1-5; D gene: .; V gene: TRBV28
CDR3 DNA: TGTGCCACCAGCAGGGGGGGGACAGGGGGAAATGAGCAGTTCTTC; CDR3 protein: CATSRGGTGGNEQFF; clone size: .; J gene: TRBJ2-1; D gene: TRBD1; V gene: TRBV15
CDR3 DNA: TGTGCCAGCAGCGATTCGACAGGGGGTAGGGATGAGCAGTTCTTC; CDR3 protein: CASSDSTGGRDEQFF; clone size: .; J gene: TRBJ2-1; D gene: TRBD1; V gene: TRBV9
CDR3 DNA: TGTGCCAGCACCCCAGCGGCAGGACCCTATGGCTACACCTTC; CDR3 protein: CASTPAAGPYGYTF; clone size: .; J gene: TRBJ1-2; D gene: .; V gene: TRBV5-4
CDR3 DNA: TGTGCCAGCAGACAGCCTGAGACTAGCGGCTACGAGCAGTACTTC; CDR3 protein: CASRQPETSGYEQYF; clone size: few; J gene: TRBJ2-7; D gene: TRBD2; V gene: TRBV6-5
CDR3 DNA: TGTGCCAGCAGTTTGTATCTTGGGAGCTGGGAAGCTTTCTTT; CDR3 protein: CASSLYLGSWEAFF; clone size: few; J gene: TRBJ1-1; D gene: .; V gene: TRBV27
CDR3 DNA: TGCAGCGTTACAAGGGGGTTAGACACCGGGGAGCTGTTTTTT; CDR3 protein: CSVTRGLDTGELFF; clone size: .; J gene: TRBJ2-2; D gene: .; V gene: TRBV29-1
CDR3 DNA: TGTGCCAGCAGTGAATTAGCAGGGCTAGGAGAGACCCAGTACTTC; CDR3 protein: CASSELAGLGETQYF; clone size: .; J gene: TRBJ2-5; D gene: .; V gene: TRBV2
CDR3 DNA: TGTGCCCGGTCGGTGGGAGCTAACTATGGCTACACCTTC; CDR3 protein: CARSVGANYGYTF; clone size: .; J gene: TRBJ1-2; D gene: .; V gene: TRBV30
CDR3 DNA: TGTGCCAGCAGCAGACGAAGGACTAGCGGGTCCTACAATGAGCAGTTCTTC; CDR3 protein: CASSRRRTSGSYNEQFF; clone size: .; J gene: TRBJ2-1; D gene: TRBD2; V gene: TRBV7-8
CDR3 DNA: TGTGCCAGCAGCTATACGGGACAGGGGGTTCCTAATGAAAAACTGTTTTTT; CDR3 protein: CASSYTGQGVPNEKLFF; clone size: .; J gene: TRBJ1-4; D gene: TRBD1; V gene: TRBV27
CDR3 DNA: TGTGCCAGTAGTATACTCAACAGGGGTTCACCCCTCCACTTT; CDR3 protein: CASSILNRGSPLHF; clone size: few; J gene: TRBJ1-6; D gene: TRBD1; V gene: TRBV19
CDR3 DNA: TGTGCCAGCAGCTTAGCACAGGGGCATCGTAGTGAAAAACTGTTTTTT; CDR3 protein: CASSLAQGHRSEKLFF; clone size: .; J gene: TRBJ1-4; D gene: TRBD1; V gene: TRBV7-8
CDR3 DNA: TGTGCCAGCAGTTACGGGGGGACAGGGAGTGAAGCTTTCTTT; CDR3 protein: CASSYGGTGSEAFF; clone size: .; J gene: TRBJ1-1; D gene: TRBD1; V gene: TRBV6-5
CDR3 DNA: TGTGCCAGCAGCCGGGGACAGAATCAGCCCCAGCATTTT; CDR3 protein: CASSRGQNQPQHF; clone size: .; J gene: TRBJ1-5; D gene: TRBD1; V gene: TRBV7-2
CDR3 DNA: TGTGCCAGTACCCGCGGCTCTGGGGCCAACGTCCTGACTTTC; CDR3 protein: CASTRGSGANVLTF; clone size: few; J gene: TRBJ2-6; D gene: .; V gene: TRBV6-1
CDR3 DNA: TGTGCCAGCCGAGATGAAGCCTACTACTATGGCTACACCTTC; CDR3 protein: CASRDEAYYYGYTF; clone size: few; J gene: TRBJ1-2; D gene: .; V gene: TRBV6-5
CDR3 DNA: TGTGCCAGCAGTGATCCCACGGGGTCCTTGTGGCCCCAGCATTTT; CDR3 protein: CASSDPTGSLWPQHF; clone size: .; J gene: TRBJ1-5; D gene: .; V gene: TRBV7-2
CDR3 DNA: TGTGCCAGCAGAAAAGACAGAGAGAACACTGAAGCTTTCTTT; CDR3 protein: CASRKDRENTEAFF; clone size: .; J gene: TRBJ1-1; D gene: .; V gene: TRBV6-5
CDR3 DNA: TGTGCCTGGGGGGGGGACAGGGGCGTAGATGAAAAACTGTTTTTT; CDR3 protein: CAWGGDRGVDEKLFF; clone size: .; J gene: TRBJ1-4; D gene: TRBD1; V gene: TRBV30
CDR3 DNA: TGTGCCACCAACCAGGGAACTAATGAAAAACTGTTTTTT; CDR3 protein: CATNQGTNEKLFF; clone size: .; J gene: TRBJ1-4; D gene: .; V gene: TRBV15
CDR3 DNA: TGCGCCAGCAGCTTGATCGGTGCAAACTTTGCTAACTATGGCTACACCTTC; CDR3 protein: CASSLIGANFANYGYTF; clone size: .; J gene: TRBJ1-2; D gene: .; V gene: TRBV5-1
CDR3 DNA: TGTGCCAGCAGCTTAGCGTCAGGGGGCGCCTACAATGAGCAGTTCTTC; CDR3 protein: CASSLASGGAYNEQFF; clone size: once; J gene: TRBJ2-1; D gene: TRBD1; V gene: TRBV7-9
CDR3 DNA: TGCGCCAGCGAACGCGGCGGTTTTCGGGGGAACACTGAAGCTTTCTTT; CDR3 protein: CASERGGFRGNTEAFF; clone size: few; J gene: TRBJ1-1; D gene: .; V gene: TRBV5-1
CDR3 DNA: TGTGCCAGCAGAAGGGACAATACCTACGAGCAGTACTTC; CDR3 protein: CASRRDNTYEQYF; clone size: .; J gene: TRBJ2-7; D gene: .; V gene: TRBV6-5